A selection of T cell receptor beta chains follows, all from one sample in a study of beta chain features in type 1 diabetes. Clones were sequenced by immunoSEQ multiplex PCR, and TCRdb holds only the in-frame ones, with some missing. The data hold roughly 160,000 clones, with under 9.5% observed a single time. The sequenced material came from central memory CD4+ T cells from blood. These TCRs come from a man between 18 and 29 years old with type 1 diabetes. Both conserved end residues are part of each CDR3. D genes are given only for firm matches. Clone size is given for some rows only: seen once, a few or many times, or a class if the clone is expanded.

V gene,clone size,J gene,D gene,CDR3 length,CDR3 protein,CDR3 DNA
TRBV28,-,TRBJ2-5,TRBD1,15,CASRGGATGEETQYF,TGTGCCAGCAGGGGGGGTGCGACAGGGGAGGAGACCCAGTACTTC
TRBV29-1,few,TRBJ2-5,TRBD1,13,CSAERDRDETQYF,TGCAGCGCCGAACGGGACAGGGACGAGACCCAGTACTTC
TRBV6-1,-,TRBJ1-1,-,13,CASSRTVNTEAFF,TGTGCCAGCAGTCGGACAGTGAACACTGAAGCTTTCTTT
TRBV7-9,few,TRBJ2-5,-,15,CASSSDSFGGETQYF,TGTGCCAGCAGCTCCGACAGCTTCGGAGGGGAGACCCAGTACTTC
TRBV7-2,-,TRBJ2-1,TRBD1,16,CASSRFPGQGYNEQFF,TGTGCCAGCAGCCGATTCCCGGGACAGGGGTACAATGAGCAGTTCTTC
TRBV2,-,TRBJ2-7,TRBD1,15,CASSNLGQGAHEQYF,TGTGCCAGCAGTAATCTGGGACAGGGGGCCCACGAGCAGTACTTC
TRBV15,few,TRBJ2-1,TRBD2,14,CATKGTSGYGEQFF,TGTGCCACAAAAGGGACTAGCGGGTACGGTGAGCAGTTCTTC
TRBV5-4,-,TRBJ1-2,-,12,CASSPGGYGYTF,TGTGCCAGCAGCCCCGGAGGGTATGGCTACACCTTC
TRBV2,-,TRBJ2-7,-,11,CASSFEAEQYF,TGTGCCAGCAGTTTCGAGGCCGAGCAGTACTTC
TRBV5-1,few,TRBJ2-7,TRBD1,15,CASSPTGTGDYEQYF,TGCGCCAGCAGCCCAACCGGGACAGGGGACTACGAGCAGTACTTC
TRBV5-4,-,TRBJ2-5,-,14,CASSPGQRQETQYF,TGTGCCAGCAGCCCCGGACAGCGCCAAGAGACCCAGTACTTC
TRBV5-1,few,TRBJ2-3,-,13,CASSSRLTDTQYF,TGCGCCAGCAGCTCCCGCCTAACAGATACGCAGTATTTT
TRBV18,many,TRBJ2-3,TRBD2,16,CASSPPSGSRQDTQYF,TGTGCCAGCTCACCTCCTAGCGGGAGCCGCCAAGATACGCAGTATTTT
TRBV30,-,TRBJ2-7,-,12,CAWNKKPGEQYF,TGTGCCTGGAATAAAAAGCCAGGTGAGCAGTACTTC
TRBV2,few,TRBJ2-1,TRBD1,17,CASSGGQGARGYNEQFF,TGTGCCAGCAGTGGGGGACAGGGGGCGAGAGGTTACAATGAGCAGTTCTTC
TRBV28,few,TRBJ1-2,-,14,CASSESLVDYGYTF,TGTGCCAGCAGTGAAAGTTTGGTAGACTATGGCTACACCTTC
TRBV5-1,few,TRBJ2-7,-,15,CASSREMAGTYEQYF,TGCGCCAGCAGCCGCGAAATGGCGGGGACCTACGAGCAGTACTTC
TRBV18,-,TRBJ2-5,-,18,CASSQTISAAGNKETQYF,TGTGCCAGCTCACAGACAATTAGCGCAGCTGGCAACAAAGAGACCCAGTACTTC
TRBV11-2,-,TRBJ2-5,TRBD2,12,CASRGGEETQYF,TGTGCCAGCAGGGGGGGGGAAGAGACCCAGTACTTC
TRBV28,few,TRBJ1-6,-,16,CASRHGGDRYNSPLHF,TGTGCCAGCAGACATGGGGGCGATCGCTATAATTCACCCCTCCACTTT
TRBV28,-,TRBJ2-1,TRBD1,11,CASSSTGVWFF,TGTGCCAGCAGTTCCACAGGGGTTTGGTTCTTC
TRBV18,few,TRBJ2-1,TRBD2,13,CASSPTGTSFKFF,TGTGCCAGCTCACCTACAGGGACTAGCTTCAAGTTCTTC
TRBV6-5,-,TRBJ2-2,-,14,CASTQALNTGELFF,TGTGCCAGCACTCAGGCCCTGAACACCGGGGAGCTGTTTTTT
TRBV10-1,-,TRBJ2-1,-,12,CASGDAGGEQFF,TGCGCCAGCGGGGACGCAGGGGGGGAGCAGTTCTTC
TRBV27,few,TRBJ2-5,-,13,CASRPGGEETQYF,TGTGCCAGCAGGCCTGGAGGGGAAGAGACCCAGTACTTC
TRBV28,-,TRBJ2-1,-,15,CASSLAGSSYNEQFF,TGTGCCAGCAGTTTAGCCGGTAGCTCCTACAATGAGCAGTTCTTC
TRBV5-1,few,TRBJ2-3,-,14,CASSLQGRSDTQYF,TGCGCCAGCAGCTTACAGGGCAGGTCCGATACGCAGTATTTT
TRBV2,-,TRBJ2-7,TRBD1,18,CASSLTQIGQGSTYEQYF,TGTGCCAGCAGTCTTACGCAAATAGGACAGGGGTCTACCTACGAGCAGTACTTC
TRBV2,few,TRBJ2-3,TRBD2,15,CASRVTSGGTDTQYF,TGTGCCAGCAGAGTCACTAGCGGGGGCACAGATACGCAGTATTTT
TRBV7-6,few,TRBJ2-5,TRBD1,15,CASSLGTGGQETQYF,TGTGCCAGCAGCTTGGGAACAGGGGGTCAAGAGACCCAGTACTTC
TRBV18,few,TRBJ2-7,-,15,CASSRPGTPDYEQYF,TGTGCCAGCTCGCGACCCGGGACACCCGATTACGAGCAGTACTTC
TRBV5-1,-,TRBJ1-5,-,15,CASSSDGQPNQPQHF,TGCGCCAGCAGTTCCGATGGGCAGCCCAATCAGCCCCAGCATTTT
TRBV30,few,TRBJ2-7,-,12,CAWKKGAYEQYF,TGTGCCTGGAAGAAAGGGGCCTACGAGCAGTACTTC
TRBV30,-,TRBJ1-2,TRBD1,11,CAWSRQGGYTF,TGTGCCTGGAGTCGACAGGGGGGCTACACCTTC
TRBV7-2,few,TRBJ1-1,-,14,CASSLASGNTEAFF,TGTGCCAGCAGCTTAGCGAGTGGGAACACTGAAGCTTTCTTT
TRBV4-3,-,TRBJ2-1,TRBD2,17,CASSQHSTSGGSNEQFF,TGCGCCAGCAGCCAACACAGTACTAGCGGGGGAAGCAATGAGCAGTTCTTC
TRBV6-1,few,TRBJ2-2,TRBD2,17,CASSKVLAGGATGELFF,TGTGCCAGCAGTAAAGTACTAGCGGGAGGGGCCACCGGGGAGCTGTTTTTT
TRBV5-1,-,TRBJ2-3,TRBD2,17,CASSLTSGGTSTDTQYF,TGCGCCAGCAGCTTAACCAGCGGGGGGACTAGCACAGATACGCAGTATTTT
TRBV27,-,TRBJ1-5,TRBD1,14,CANCQDRGDQPQHF,TGTGCCAACTGCCAGGACAGGGGTGATCAGCCCCAGCATTTT
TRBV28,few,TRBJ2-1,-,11,CASSDTQKQFF,TGTGCCAGCAGTGACACCCAAAAGCAGTTCTTC
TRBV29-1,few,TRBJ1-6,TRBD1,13,CSVRDRGNSPLHF,TGCAGCGTTAGGGACAGGGGAAATTCACCCCTCCACTTT
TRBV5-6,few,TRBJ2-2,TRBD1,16,CASSTWTGRDTGELFF,TGTGCCAGCAGCACCTGGACAGGGCGGGACACCGGGGAGCTGTTTTTT
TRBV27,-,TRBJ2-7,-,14,CASSVGTWSTEQYF,TGTGCCAGCAGTGTCGGGACATGGAGTACCGAGCAGTACTTC
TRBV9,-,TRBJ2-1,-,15,CASSVAPDYGGEQFF,TGTGCCAGCAGCGTAGCTCCAGACTACGGGGGTGAGCAGTTCTTC
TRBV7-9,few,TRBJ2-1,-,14,CASSFAVSYNEQFF,TGTGCCAGCAGCTTCGCGGTCTCCTACAATGAGCAGTTCTTC
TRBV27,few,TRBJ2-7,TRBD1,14,CASSLVGTGGEQYF,TGTGCCAGCAGTTTAGTCGGGACAGGTGGCGAGCAGTACTTC